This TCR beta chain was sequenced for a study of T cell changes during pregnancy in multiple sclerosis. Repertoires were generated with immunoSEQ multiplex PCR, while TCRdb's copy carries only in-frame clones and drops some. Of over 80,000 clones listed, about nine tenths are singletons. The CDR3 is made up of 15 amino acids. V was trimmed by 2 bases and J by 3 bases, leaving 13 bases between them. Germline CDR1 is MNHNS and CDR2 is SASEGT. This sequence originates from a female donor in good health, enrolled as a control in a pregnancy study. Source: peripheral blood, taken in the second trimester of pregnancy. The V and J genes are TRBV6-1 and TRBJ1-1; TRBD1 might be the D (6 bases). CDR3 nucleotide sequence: TGTGCCAGCAGTGAAATGGGGGCCGGACACACTGAAGCTTTCTTT. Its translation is CASSEMGAGHTEAFF.